The 13 T cell receptor beta chains below were found in one sample sequenced in a study of response to subunit inactivated influenza vaccine. TCRdb reanalysed the RT-PCR reads using MiXCR and keeps one entry per CDR3 protein. The sample includes some 640,000 distinct CDR3 sequences, about 14% of them seen just once. The specimen was PBMCs from blood, collected about 14 days before vaccination. The receptors derive from a man aged 50 or older who received an inactivated influenza vaccine.

V and J are TRBV20-1 and TRBJ2-3; D could derive from TRBD1 or TRBD2 (5 bases each). Germline CDR1 is DFQATT and CDR2 is SNEGSKA (reference sequence). V lost 3 bases, J lost 6 bases, and 13 bases lay in between. This CDR3 is 13 amino acids long. The CDR3 is CSARRGGVDTQYF. The CDR3 DNA follows: TGCAGTGCTAGGAGGGGTGGAGTGGATACGCAGTATTTT.

This clonotype has only a few counts. The genes are TRBV12-3 or TRBV12-4 and TRBJ2-7; a weak D match, TRBD2 (6 bases). V lost 4 bases and J lost 5, with 15 bases in between. The CDR3 is 14 residues long. CDR3 in DNA: TGTGCCAGCAGTTCCCCGGGGGATCCTGACGAGCAGTACTTC. Residues: CASSSPGDPDEQYF.

The CDR3 DNA sequence: TGCGCCAGCAGCCAAGATATTAGGGACAGGGCTCAGGTAAAACTGTTTTTT. It yields the protein CASSQDIRDRAQVKLFF. V gene TRBV4-3 combines with J gene TRBJ1-4, with TRBD1 matching 9 bases. Per germline, CDR1 LGHNA and CDR2 YSLEER. Unmatched junction bases numbered 12, after V lost 0 bases and J lost 10 bases. The CDR3 runs to 17 residues.

The chain joins TRBV29-1 to TRBJ2-7; 7 bases agree with TRBD1. The CDR3 consists of 13 residues. V shed 2 bases and J 3 bases; nucleotides not matched to a gene: 4. From germline, CDR1 is SQVTM and CDR2 ANQGSEA. The CDR3 reads CSVEMRTGYEQYF. DNA for the CDR3: TGCAGCGTTGAAATGAGGACAGGCTACGAGCAGTACTTC.

The chain carries TRBV12-3 or TRBV12-4 and TRBJ1-5, with D uncertain. The CDR3 is made up of 12 amino acids. The V gene lost 2 bases and the J gene lost 6 bases, with 5 bases spanning the gap. The CDR3 loop is CASSLIRQPQHF. DNA of the CDR3: TGTGCCAGCAGTTTAATCCGTCAGCCCCAGCATTTT.

V usage is TRBV4-3 and J usage is TRBJ2-7; D is ambiguous. Germline loops: CDR1 LGHNA, CDR2 YSLEER. CDR3 length: 14 amino acids. Trimming removed 4 bases from V and 2 bases from J, with 12 bases in between. The CDR3 reads CASSLRVSAYEQYF. For the CDR3, the DNA is TGCGCCAGCAGCCTCCGGGTTTCGGCCTACGAGCAGTACTTC.

This clonotype has a single count. This chain links TRBV24-1 with TRBJ2-5, with D tentatively TRBD1 (7 bases). The length of the CDR3 is 15 residues. The V gene's germline CDR1 is KGHDR and CDR2 SFDVKD. Trimming stripped 0 bases from V and 6 bases from J, with 13 bases between. The DNA of the CDR3 is TGTGCCACCAGTGATTTGACAGGGGCGGGGAAGACCCAGTACTTC. Translation gives CATSDLTGAGKTQYF.

This clonotype was recorded many times. The rearrangement uses TRBV5-1 and TRBJ2-7; TRBD1 is a possible D gene (6 bases). CDR3 length: 14 amino acids. CDR1 and CDR2 (germline): SGHRS, YFSETQ. With 2 bases removed from V and 3 bases from J, the gap between germline ends came to 12 bases. CDR3 nucleotide sequence: TGCGCCAGCAGCTTAGGACAGATATTCTACGAGCAGTACTTC. Translated: CASSLGQIFYEQYF.

Comments on this clonotype: A read error may produce the germline difference seen at one junction end. V is TRBV20-1 and J is TRBJ2-3, with 8 bases fitting TRBD2. Germline CDR1 DFQATT, CDR2 SNEGSKA (reference sequence). This CDR3 is built from 17 residues. CDR3 nucleotide sequence: TGCAGCGCTAGAGACTCAAGGACTAGCCTGAACACAGATACGCAGTATTTT. Translated, it gives CSARDSRTSLNTDTQYF.

Many counts were recorded for this clonotype. The chain uses TRBV27 and TRBJ2-3; D not certain. V shed 3 bases and J shed 2 bases, with 12 bases lying between them. This CDR3 region has 15 residues. Germline lookup yields CDR1 MNHEY and CDR2 SMNVEV (reference sequence). The CDR3 region is CASSFLNSITDTQYF. The DNA of the CDR3 is TGTGCCAGCAGTTTTCTTAATAGTATCACAGATACGCAGTATTTT.

This clonotype turned up a few times. The chain has TRBV20-1 and TRBJ2-1, with 8 bases matching TRBD1. The CDR3 totals 14 residues. Trimming cost V 5 bases and J 5 bases; bases outside gene matches: 8. The V gene's germline CDR1 is DFQATT and CDR2 SNEGSKA (reference sequence). The CDR3 region has the DNA TGCAGTGCTCTAAAGGGGGACAGGCACAATGAGCAGTTCTTC. Translating it yields CSALKGDRHNEQFF.

The chain recombines TRBV19 with TRBJ2-7; maybe TRBD1 (6 bases). Germline V gene data show CDR1 as LNHDA and CDR2 as SQIVND (reference sequence). V was cut by 6 bases and J by 0 bases, with 15 bases left in between. The CDR3 totals 15 residues. The CDR3 DNA follows: TGTGCCAGTAGACCCTCGGACAGTCTCTCCTACGAGCAGTACTTC. This sequence encodes CASRPSDSLSYEQYF.

This CDR3 reads CSARDSGLQYF. The CDR3 region has the DNA TGCAGTGCTAGAGATTCGGGCCTTCAGTACTTC. This chain uses TRBV20-1 with TRBJ2-7, with unresolved D. CDR3 length: 11 amino acids. Germline loops: CDR1 DFQATT, CDR2 SNEGSKA (reference sequence). The V end lost 0 bases, the J end lost 10 bases, and 10 bases lay between the germline ends.